A single sample gave rise to the 32 T cell receptor beta chains below, sequenced in a study of siplizumab effects on memory and regulatory T cells. TCRdb keeps only in-frame clones here, not all; method: immunoSEQ multiplex PCR. The table records about 87,000 clones, around 90% of them present only once. Sample: CD4+ T cells sorted from blood. The receptors derive from a human donor in good health.

The J gene is TRBJ1-3, the V gene TRBV5-1, with D uncertain. CDR1 and CDR2 from the germline V gene are SGHRS and YFSETQ. This CDR3 has 16 amino acids. The V and J ends lost 3 bases and 4 bases respectively, with 17 bases between them. CDR3 sequence: CASSWGTPAGGNTIYF. In nucleotides, the CDR3 is TGCGCCAGCAGCTGGGGTACACCGGCGGGGGGAAACACCATATATTTT.

The V gene is TRBV19, the J gene TRBJ2-1; 11 bases map to TRBD2. The germline CDR1 and CDR2 sequences are LNHDA and SQIVND (reference sequence). V dropped 5 bases and J dropped 7; count of bases not matched to a gene: 7. The CDR3 is 15 residues long. CDR3 loop: CASSSGTSGQNEQFF. The CDR3 DNA sequence: TGTGCCAGTAGTTCCGGGACTAGCGGACAGAATGAGCAGTTCTTC.

This chain joins TRBV2 and TRBJ2-4, with 7 bases aligning to TRBD1. Germline values: CDR1 SNHLY, CDR2 FYNNEI. The V segment lost 6 bases and the J segment 7 bases; nucleotides outside the gene matches: 12. This CDR3 comprises 15 residues. For the CDR3, the DNA is TGTGCCAGCAGCGTGGCCCCCGGGACAGCGAACATTCAGTACTTC. Translation gives CASSVAPGTANIQYF.

This sequence joins TRBV27 and TRBJ1-2; 11 bases line up with TRBD1. The CDR3 spans 13 residues. CDR1 MNHEY and CDR2 SMNVEV come from the germline V gene (reference sequence). V gave up 6 bases and J gave up 7 bases; unmatched junction bases: 4. CDR3 coding DNA: TGTGCCAGCAGAGGACAGGGGGCGCGTGGCTACACCTTC. Protein: CASRGQGARGYTF.

The chain combines TRBV11-2 with TRBJ2-4; D is possibly TRBD1 (7 bases). This CDR3 has 14 amino acids. Germline V gene data show CDR1 as SGHAT and CDR2 as FQNNGV. Between the trimmed V and J ends, which lost 2 bases and 6 bases, there was a span of 11 bases. The CDR3 loop reads CASSLRGTVNIQYF. The DNA for the CDR3 is TGTGCCAGCAGCTTACGGGGGACAGTAAACATTCAGTACTTC.

In its sample, this clone was seen once. The chain employs TRBV5-1 and TRBJ2-4; D not resolved. Germline V gene lookup returns CDR1 SGHRS and CDR2 YFSETQ. The CDR3 is made up of 16 amino acids. The germline V and J ends were trimmed by 0 bases and 8 bases, with 18 bases remaining between them. The CDR3 nucleotides read TGCGCCAGCAGCTTGGTTCCAGCGTTGGGGTACGACATTCAGTACTTC. Amino acids: CASSLVPALGYDIQYF.

This CDR3 is CASSWTGGNTGELFF. The DNA for the CDR3 is TGCGCCAGCAGCTGGACAGGGGGTAACACCGGGGAGCTGTTTTTT. The chain couples TRBV5-1 to TRBJ2-2; TRBD1 aligns across 10 bases. CDR1 is SGHRS, CDR2 YFSETQ, per germline. The CDR3 has 15 amino acids. J lost 2 bases, V lost 3 bases, and 1 base had no gene match.

The gene calls are TRBV6-7 and TRBJ2-1; 8 nucleotides align to TRBD2. TRBV6-7 carries the ORF label, with uncertain function. J gave up 7 bases and V 8 bases, and 10 bases lay outside the gene matches. The CDR3 runs 14 residues. The CDR3 sequence is CASPWGGRMNEQFF. DNA of the CDR3: TGTGCCAGCCCTTGGGGCGGGAGGATGAATGAGCAGTTCTTC.

In this sample, this clone turned up a few times. The chain joins TRBV6-1 to TRBJ2-5; TRBD1 aligns across 7 bases. This CDR3 is built from 14 residues. Germline lookup yields CDR1 MNHNS and CDR2 SASEGT. J gave up 1 base and V 6 bases, and 5 bases lay outside the gene matches. CDR3 DNA: TGTGCCAGCAGCGTAGACAGGGTCCAAGAGACCCAGTACTTC. As protein: CASSVDRVQETQYF.

The V gene is TRBV27, the J gene TRBJ2-6; D may be TRBD1 (6 bases). The CDR3 loop spans 16 amino acids. V was pared by 5 bases and J by 0 bases, with 11 bases between. Germline lookup yields CDR1 MNHEY and CDR2 SMNVEV (reference sequence). The CDR3 sequence: CASSRGTGSGANVLTF. The DNA for the CDR3 is TGTGCCAGCAGTAGGGGGACCGGCTCTGGGGCCAACGTCCTGACTTTC.

This clone was observed a handful of times. V gene TRBV7-9 combines with J gene TRBJ1-5; 9 bases fit TRBD1. Germline CDR1 is SEHNR and CDR2 is FQNEAQ (reference sequence). The length of the CDR3 is 13 residues. V trimming: 5 bases; J trimming: 7 bases; junction bases outside the gene matches: 3. CDR3 coding DNA: TGTGCCAGCAGCCGGACAGGGGACCAGCCCCAGCATTTT. Translation: CASSRTGDQPQHF.

This chain uses TRBV7-9 with TRBJ2-2; 8 bases are shared with TRBD1. Germline V gives CDR1 SEHNR, CDR2 FQNEAQ (reference sequence). The trim removed 6 bases at V and 1 base at J, leaving 4 bases unmatched. The CDR3 totals 15 residues. CDR3 amino acids: CASRPGTGNTGELFF. The CDR3, as DNA: TGTGCCAGCAGACCCGGGACAGGGAACACCGGGGAGCTGTTTTTT.

The V and J genes are TRBV5-4 and TRBJ2-5, with 8 nucleotides matching TRBD2. CDR3 length: 16 amino acids. With 1 base clipped from V and 5 bases from J, the junction kept 10 bases outside the gene matches. Germline CDR1 SGHNT, CDR2 YYREEE (reference sequence). The CDR3 here is CASSLLQSGSGETQYF. DNA of the CDR3: TGTGCCAGCAGCTTGCTTCAAAGCGGGAGCGGGGAGACCCAGTACTTC.

In this sample, this clone turned up once. The chain couples TRBV5-1 to TRBJ2-5; no firm D call. Trimming removed 4 bases at V and 5 bases at J, with 6 bases between. The CDR3 contains 11 residues. CDR1 is SGHRS and CDR2 is YFSETQ in the germline V gene. The CDR3 nucleotides are TGCGCCAGCAGCCCGAGCGAGACCCAGTACTTC. This translates into CASSPSETQYF.

The CDR3 region is CASSQDPRETYGYTF. In DNA, the CDR3 is TGCGCCAGCAGCCAAGATCCCCGGGAGACCTATGGCTACACCTTC. The V call is TRBV4-1, the J call TRBJ1-2; D not certain. This CDR3 spans 15 amino acids. Trimming removed 0 bases from V and 4 bases from J, with 12 bases in between. CDR1 and CDR2 from the germline V gene are MGHRA and YSYEKL.

The genes are TRBV6-5 and TRBJ1-2, with a possible D match to TRBD1 (6 bases). Between the trimmed V and J ends, which lost 5 bases and 2 bases, there was a span of 15 bases. From germline, CDR1 is MNHEY and CDR2 SVGAGI. This CDR3 has 15 residues. Written as DNA, the CDR3 is TGTGCCAGCAGTGGGGGGCAGGGGCGCAACTATGGCTACACCTTC. Its translation: CASSGGQGRNYGYTF.

V is TRBV28 and J is TRBJ2-5; D tentatively reads TRBD1 or TRBD2 (5 bases each). Germline CDR1 and CDR2: MDHEN and SYDVKM. V was cut by 2 bases and J by 3 bases, with 16 bases left in between. This CDR3 comprises 16 residues. Here the CDR3 DNA reads TGTGCCAGCAGTTTACGAGGGGTTCGGCGTGAAGAGACCCAGTACTTC. Translation gives CASSLRGVRREETQYF.

This chain uses TRBV28 with TRBJ1-6; 9 bases map to TRBD1. Germline lookup yields CDR1 MDHEN and CDR2 SYDVKM. With 6 bases clipped from V and 9 bases from J, the junction kept 6 bases outside the gene matches. This CDR3 region has 14 residues. The CDR3 region is CASRPGQGGSPLHF. Written as DNA, the CDR3 is TGTGCCAGCAGACCGGGACAGGGAGGTTCACCCCTCCACTTT. The variable domain in full, completed from reference TRBV28 and TRBJ1-6, reads DVKVTQSSRYLVKRTGEKVFLECVQDMDHENMFWYRQDPGLGLRLIYFSYDVKMKEKGDIPEGYSVSREKKERFSLILESASTNQTSMYLCASRPGQGGSPLHFGNGTRLTVT.

This clone was detected a few times. The V and J genes are TRBV4-2 and TRBJ2-3, with 9 bases fitting TRBD1. The CDR3 spans 17 residues. V was pared by 2 bases and J by 4 bases, with 10 bases of the junction left unmatched. The germline V gene has CDR1 LGHNA and CDR2 YNFKEQ. Written as DNA, the CDR3 is TGTGCCAGCAGCCAATTAATACAGGGGGCTGGCGCAGATACGCAGTATTTT. This sequence encodes CASSQLIQGAGADTQYF.

This chain links TRBV9 with TRBJ2-6; D gene unclear. V lost 4 bases and J 0 bases, leaving 14 bases between the germline ends. This CDR3 is built from 17 residues. The germline gives CDR1 SGDLS, CDR2 YYNGEE. CDR3 DNA sequence: TGTGCCAGCAGCTCACATCGACTCCTCTCTGGGGCCAACGTCCTGACTTTC. Its protein is CASSSHRLLSGANVLTF. Using reference TRBV9 and TRBJ2-6 for the parts outside the CDR3, the full variable domain is DSGVTQTPKHLITATGQRVTLRCSPRSGDLSVYWYQQSLDQGLQFLIQYYNGEERAKGNILERFSAQQFPDLHSELNLSSLELGDSALYFCASSSHRLLSGANVLTFGAGSRLTVL.

The chain has TRBV5-1 and TRBJ1-1; D is ambiguous. Trimming took off 7 bases at V and 8 bases at J, with 18 bases between the two ends. Germline CDR1 is SGHRS and CDR2 is YFSETQ. The CDR3 has 13 amino acids. CDR3 coding DNA: TGCGCCAGCGCGTCTAAGGGCAGCCTAGAAGCTTTCTTT. Protein product: CASASKGSLEAFF.

The rearrangement joins TRBV11-3 to TRBJ2-3; 14 nucleotides align to TRBD2. V was pared by 1 base and J by 0 bases, with 3 bases of the junction left unmatched. The CDR3 consists of 18 residues. Germline V gene lookup returns CDR1 SGHNT and CDR2 YENEEA. The DNA of the CDR3 is TGTGCCAGCAGCTTAGGACTAGCGGGAGGGCCTAGCACAGATACGCAGTATTTT. Translating it yields CASSLGLAGGPSTDTQYF.

This clone is a singleton in its sample. The rearrangement links TRBV19 to TRBJ1-1, with 7 bases that match TRBD1. CDR1 and CDR2 (germline): LNHDA, SQIVND (reference sequence). V shed 2 bases and J 6 bases; nucleotides not matched to a gene: 6. The CDR3 is 14 amino acids. This CDR3 is CASSIQGVTPEAFF. The CDR3 DNA sequence: TGTGCCAGTAGTATACAGGGGGTTACCCCTGAAGCTTTCTTT.

V usage is TRBV7-9 and J usage is TRBJ2-7; possibly TRBD2 for D (6 bases). Germline V lookup: CDR1 SEHNR, CDR2 FQNEAQ (reference sequence). The CDR3 runs 13 residues. Trimming cost V 4 bases and J 1 base, with 8 bases left between them. The CDR3 reads CASSWRESYEQYF. The CDR3 nucleotides are TGTGCCAGCAGCTGGAGGGAATCCTACGAGCAGTACTTC.

The chain combines TRBV11-2 with TRBJ2-7, with 9 bases fitting TRBD2. This CDR3 comprises 16 residues. V dropped 1 base and J dropped 4; count of bases not matched to a gene: 8. CDR1 is SGHAT, CDR2 FQNNGV, per germline. CDR3: CASSLVTSGSPYEQYF. CDR3 nucleotide sequence: TGTGCCAGCAGCTTAGTAACTAGCGGGTCTCCTTACGAGCAGTACTTC.

The chain couples TRBV6-4 to TRBJ1-2; the match to TRBD1 covers 7 bases. V shed 6 bases and J 2 bases; nucleotides not matched to a gene: 9. Per the germline V gene, CDR1 is MRHNA and CDR2 is SNTAGT. The CDR3 extends over 15 amino acids. The CDR3 nucleotides are TGTGCCAGCAGGGTTGAGGACAGGCCCAACTATGGCTACACCTTC. Translation: CASRVEDRPNYGYTF.

V gene TRBV6-1 combines with J gene TRBJ2-1, with TRBD2 identical over 9 bases. Germline CDR1 is MNHNS and CDR2 is SASEGT. V trimming: 8 bases; J trimming: 9 bases; junction bases outside the gene matches: 14. This CDR3 is built from 15 residues. This chain's CDR3 is CASGLAGTLLGEQFF. CDR3 DNA sequence: TGTGCCAGCGGTCTAGCGGGAACTCTACTCGGTGAGCAGTTCTTC.

Of note for this clone: Compared with germline, one end of the junction differs, possibly owing to a read error. V is TRBV7-7 and J is TRBJ2-7; TRBD1 matches 7 bases. From germline, CDR1 is SSHAT and CDR2 FNYEAQ (reference sequence). The CDR3 length is 15 residues. CDR3 DNA: TGTGCTAGCAGCCCCCGGCCAGGGGGTGGGTACGAGCAGTACTTC. Residues: CASSPRPGGGYEQYF.

The rearrangement links TRBV6-4 to TRBJ2-2, with TRBD2 identical over 11 bases. V was clipped by 4 bases and J by 4 bases; unmatched bases: 5. This CDR3 region has 16 residues. Germline CDR1 reads MRHNA; CDR2 reads SNTAGT. The DNA for the CDR3 is TGTGCCAGCAGTGCTAGCGGGAGGAAAGTCACCGGGGAGCTGTTTTTT. Translating it yields CASSASGRKVTGELFF.

The chain is built from TRBV6-6 and TRBJ2-7, with 7 bases identical to TRBD1. Per germline, CDR1 MNHNY and CDR2 SVGAGI (reference sequence). The CDR3 spans 15 residues. Trimming cost V 2 bases and J 7 bases; bases outside gene matches: 11. The CDR3 DNA sequence: TGTGCCAGCAGTTACCAGACACAGGGGACGGGGGAGCAGTACTTC. Residues: CASSYQTQGTGEQYF.

V is TRBV7-8 and J is TRBJ1-3; D is uncertain. Trimming stripped 2 bases from V and 6 bases from J, with 8 bases between. Germline values: CDR1 SGHVS, CDR2 FQNEAQ. The CDR3 runs to 13 residues. The CDR3 coding sequence is TGTGCCAGCAGCTTACCCCTTGAAAACACCATATATTTT. It encodes CASSLPLENTIYF. The full variable domain, in which reference TRBV7-8 and TRBJ1-3 provide the parts outside the CDR3, is GAGVSQSPRYKVAKRGQDVALRCDPISGHVSLFWYQQALGQGPEFLTYFQNEAQLDKSGLPSDRFFAERPEGSVSTLKIQRTQQEDSAVYLCASSLPLENTIYFGEGSWLTVV.

Only one count was recorded for this clone. CDR3 coding DNA: TGTGCCAGCAGCTTGAGCAGCGGGAGCGGTTACGAGCAGTACTTC. Residues: CASSLSSGSGYEQYF. The chain couples TRBV5-4 to TRBJ2-7; 8 bases are a match to TRBD2. There are 15 residues in the CDR3. J lost 4 bases, V lost 1 base, and 7 bases had no gene match. Germline V gene lookup returns CDR1 SGHNT and CDR2 YYREEE (reference sequence).